Listed here is a single T cell receptor (beta chain). Here immunoSEQ multiplex PCR was the method, and the copy in TCRdb shows in-frame clones only, minus some. The repertoire includes about 95,000 clones, 85% to 95% of them detected once, and roughly 0.34% sits in the top ten. This CDR3 comprises 12 residues. V lost 6 bases, J lost 8 bases, and 13 bases lay in between. The germline V gene has CDR1 MDHEN and CDR2 SYDVKM. This sample stems from a study of technical replicates of blood from a few donors. The rearrangement joins TRBV28 to TRBJ1-2; the D gene is possibly TRBD1 (6 bases). The sequenced sample consisted of T cells isolated from PBMCs. This receptor was obtained from a human donor in good health. The DNA for the CDR3 is TGTGCCAGCAGCCCACAGGGACGGGGCTACACCTTC. This translates into CASSPQGRGYTF.